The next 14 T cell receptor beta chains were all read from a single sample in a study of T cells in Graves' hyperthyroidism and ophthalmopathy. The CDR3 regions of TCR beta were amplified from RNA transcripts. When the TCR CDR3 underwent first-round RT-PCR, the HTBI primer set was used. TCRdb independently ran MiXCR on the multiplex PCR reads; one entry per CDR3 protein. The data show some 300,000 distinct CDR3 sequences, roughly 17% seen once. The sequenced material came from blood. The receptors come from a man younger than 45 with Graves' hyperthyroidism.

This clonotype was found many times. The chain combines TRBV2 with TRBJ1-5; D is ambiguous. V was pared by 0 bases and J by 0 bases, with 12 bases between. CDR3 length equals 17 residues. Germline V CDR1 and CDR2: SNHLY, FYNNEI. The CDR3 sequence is CASSEAVLDYSNQPQHF. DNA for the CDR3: TGTGCCAGCAGTGAAGCTGTGCTGGATTATAGCAATCAGCCCCAGCATTTT.

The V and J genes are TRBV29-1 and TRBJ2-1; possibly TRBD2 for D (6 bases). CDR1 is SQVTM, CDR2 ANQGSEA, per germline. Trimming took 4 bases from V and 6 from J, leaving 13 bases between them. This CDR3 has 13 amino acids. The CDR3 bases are TGCAGCGTTGTAAAGGTGGGGGGCAATGAGCAGTTCTTC. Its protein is CSVVKVGGNEQFF.

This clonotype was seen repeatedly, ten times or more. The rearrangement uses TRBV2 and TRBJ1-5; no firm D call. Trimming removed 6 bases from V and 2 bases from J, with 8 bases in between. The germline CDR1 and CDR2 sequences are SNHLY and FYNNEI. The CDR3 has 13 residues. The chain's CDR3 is CASRGIRNQPQHF. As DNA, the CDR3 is TGTGCCAGCAGAGGCATTCGCAATCAGCCCCAGCATTTT.

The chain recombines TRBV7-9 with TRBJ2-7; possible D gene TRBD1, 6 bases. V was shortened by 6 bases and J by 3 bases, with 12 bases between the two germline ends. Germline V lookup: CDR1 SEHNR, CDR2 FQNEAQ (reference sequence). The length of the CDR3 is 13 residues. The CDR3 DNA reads TGTGCCAGCAGGTCACAGGGTGTCTACGAGCAGTACTTC. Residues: CASRSQGVYEQYF.

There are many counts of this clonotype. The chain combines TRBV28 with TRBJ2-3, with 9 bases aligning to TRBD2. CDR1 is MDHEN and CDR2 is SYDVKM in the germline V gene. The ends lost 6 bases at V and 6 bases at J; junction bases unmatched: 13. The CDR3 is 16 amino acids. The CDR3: CASSPMAGGPGDTQYF. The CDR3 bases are TGTGCCAGCAGCCCCATGGCGGGAGGGCCAGGTGATACGCAGTATTTT.

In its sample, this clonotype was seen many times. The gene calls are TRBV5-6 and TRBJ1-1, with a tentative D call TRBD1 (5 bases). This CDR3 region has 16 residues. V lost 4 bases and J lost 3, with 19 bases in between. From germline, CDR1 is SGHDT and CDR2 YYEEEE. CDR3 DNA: TGTGCCAGCAGCCCCTGGAGGGGAGGTCGGGACACTGAAGCTTTCTTT. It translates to CASSPWRGGRDTEAFF.

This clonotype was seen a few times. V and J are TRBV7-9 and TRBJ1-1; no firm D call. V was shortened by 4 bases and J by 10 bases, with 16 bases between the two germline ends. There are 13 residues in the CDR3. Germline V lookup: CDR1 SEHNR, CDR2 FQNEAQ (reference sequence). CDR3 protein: CASSSLRWDRAFF. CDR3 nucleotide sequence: TGTGCCAGCAGCTCCTTGCGATGGGATAGAGCTTTCTTT.

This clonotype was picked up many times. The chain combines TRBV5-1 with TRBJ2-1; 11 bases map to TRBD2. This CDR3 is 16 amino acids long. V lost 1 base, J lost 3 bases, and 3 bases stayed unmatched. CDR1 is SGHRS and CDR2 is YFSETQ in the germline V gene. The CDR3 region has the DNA TGCGCCAGCAGCTTGACTAGCGGGGGAGTCTACAATGAGCAGTTCTTC. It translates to CASSLTSGGVYNEQFF.

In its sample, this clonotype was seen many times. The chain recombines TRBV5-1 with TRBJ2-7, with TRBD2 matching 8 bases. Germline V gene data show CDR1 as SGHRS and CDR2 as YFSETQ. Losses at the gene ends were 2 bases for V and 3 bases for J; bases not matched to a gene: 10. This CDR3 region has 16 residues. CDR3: CASSLGGAGEVYEQYF. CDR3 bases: TGCGCCAGCAGCTTAGGGGGAGCGGGAGAAGTCTACGAGCAGTACTTC.

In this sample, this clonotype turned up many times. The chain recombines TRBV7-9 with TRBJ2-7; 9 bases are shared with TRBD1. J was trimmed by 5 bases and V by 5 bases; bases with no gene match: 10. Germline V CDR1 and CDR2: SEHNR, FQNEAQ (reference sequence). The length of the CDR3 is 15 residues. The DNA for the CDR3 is TGTGCCAGCAGCCCAGACCGGGACAGGGAAAACGAGCAGTACTTC. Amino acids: CASSPDRDRENEQYF.

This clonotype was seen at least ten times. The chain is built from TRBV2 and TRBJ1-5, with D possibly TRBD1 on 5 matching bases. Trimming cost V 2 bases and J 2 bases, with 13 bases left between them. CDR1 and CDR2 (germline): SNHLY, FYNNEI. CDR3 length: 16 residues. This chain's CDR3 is CASSEMGGGGNQPQHF. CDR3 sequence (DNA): TGTGCCAGCAGTGAAATGGGGGGGGGTGGCAATCAGCCCCAGCATTTT.

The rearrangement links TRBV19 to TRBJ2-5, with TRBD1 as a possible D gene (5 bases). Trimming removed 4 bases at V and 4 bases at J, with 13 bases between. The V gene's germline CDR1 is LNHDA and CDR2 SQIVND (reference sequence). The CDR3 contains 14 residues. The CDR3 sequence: CASSNRPDGETQYF. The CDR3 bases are TGTGCCAGTAGTAACAGGCCGGACGGAGAGACCCAGTACTTC.

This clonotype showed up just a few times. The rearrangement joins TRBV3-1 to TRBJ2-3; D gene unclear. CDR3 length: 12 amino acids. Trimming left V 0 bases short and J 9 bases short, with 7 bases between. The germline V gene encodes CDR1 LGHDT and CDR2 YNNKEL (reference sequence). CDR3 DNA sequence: TGTGCCAGCAGCCAAGATTCCGTAACGCAGTATTTT. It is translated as CASSQDSVTQYF.

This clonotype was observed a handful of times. The CDR3 loop is CSTGIYEQYF. The CDR3 DNA follows: TGCAGCACGGGCATCTACGAGCAGTACTTC. The V gene is TRBV20-1, the J gene TRBJ2-7, with unresolved D. CDR3 length: 10 amino acids. Looked up from germline, CDR1 is DFQATT and CDR2 is SNEGSKA (reference sequence).